These T cell receptor beta chains were read from a single sample in a study of cytomegalovirus exposure and HLA in healthy donors. The data were produced by immunoSEQ multiplex PCR, yet TCRdb's version contains in-frame clones alone and is incomplete. The sample records approximately 150,000 clones, over 80% being singletons. What was sequenced was PBMCs. All receptors come from a human donor in good health. The CDR3 runs from the conserved cysteine through the conserved F or W. The order of the fields is J gene, V gene, CDR3 protein.

TRBJ1-1,TRBV5-1,CASSLAGMNTEAFF
TRBJ1-2,TRBV5-4,CASSLPGFNYGYTF
TRBJ1-1,TRBV4-3,CASKQAMNTEAFF
TRBJ2-7,TRBV7-2,CASSIRQSYEQYF
TRBJ2-3,TRBV7-9,CASSFRGRSADTQYF
TRBJ1-1,TRBV5-4,CASSQVDWNTEAFF
TRBJ2-7,TRBV2,CASRKGVGLAYEQYF
TRBJ1-3,TRBV7-3,CASSLGPSSGNTIYF
TRBJ1-5,TRBV5-6,CASSSSGSSNQPQHF
TRBJ2-7,TRBV6-6,CASLSATGYEQYF
TRBJ2-1,TRBV9,CASSVSAGLSYNEQFF
TRBJ1-1,TRBV5-1,CASSADTGVRTEAFF